This T cell receptor beta chain was sequenced in a study of cytomegalovirus exposure and HLA in healthy donors. TCRdb's table, derived via immunoSEQ multiplex PCR, lists solely in-frame clones and lacks some. This table holds under 100,000 clones, 95% to 97% found once. Trimming shortened V by 5 bases and J by 11 bases, and 14 bases separated the two germline ends. This CDR3 has 12 amino acids. Germline V gene sequence: CDR1 LNHDA, CDR2 SQIVND (reference sequence). Whole-study results and caveats: Researchers counted 164 TCR beta chains as cytomegalovirus-associated. High sensitivity and specificity were reportedly achieved when the classifier diagnosed cytomegalovirus status. That first-cohort TCR clusters tended to co-occur in the 130 or so validation repertoires was found in a later analysis.

A remark on this clone: As yet, its antigen is unknown.

The chain links TRBV19 to TRBJ2-3; D not resolved. Sequenced material: PBMCs. The clonotype comes from a man aged 18 to 35 in good health and CMV-seronegative. The CDR3 nucleotides read TGTGCCAGTAGTGCCACTATAATGTTGCAGTATTTT. Protein sequence: CASSATIMLQYF.